A single sample gave rise to the 30 T cell receptor beta chains below, sequenced in a study of cytomegalovirus exposure and HLA in healthy donors. In the PCR, 60 Vbeta and 13 Jbeta primers were used. Only in-frame clones appear in the TCRdb table, and some are missing; sequencing was by immunoSEQ multiplex PCR. The sample holds over 95,000 clones, over 60% seen once. The sample was PBMCs. The receptors stem from a man between 35 and 55 years old in good health and CMV-seropositive.

This clone was counted a few times. V gene TRBV19 combines with J gene TRBJ1-5; tentatively, D is TRBD1 (6 bases). Germline V gene sequence: CDR1 LNHDA, CDR2 SQIVND (reference sequence). The CDR3 runs 15 residues. Trimming stripped 9 bases from V and 0 bases from J, with 15 bases between. CDR3 loop: CASRYRDTSNQPQHF. The CDR3 bases are TGTGCCAGCAGATACAGGGACACTAGCAATCAGCCCCAGCATTTT.

V is TRBV5-1 and J is TRBJ1-1, with 7 bases fitting TRBD1. The CDR3 totals 15 residues. V lost 4 bases to trimming and J lost 1 base; unmatched junction nucleotides: 7. The germline V gene encodes CDR1 SGHRS and CDR2 YFSETQ. The CDR3 nucleotides are TGCGCCAGCAGCCAAACAGGGGTGGCGAACACTGAAGCTTTCTTT. This translates into CASSQTGVANTEAFF. Full variable domain (missing parts from reference TRBV5-1 and TRBJ1-1): KAGVTQTPRYLIKTRGQQVTLSCSPISGHRSVSWYQQTPGQGLQFLFEYFSETQRNKGNFPGRFSGRQFSNSRSEMNVSTLELGDSALYLCASSQTGVANTEAFFGQGTRLTVV.

The V and J genes are TRBV6-5 and TRBJ1-2, with D perhaps matching TRBD1 (6 bases). The CDR3 is 13 amino acids. V was trimmed by 5 bases and J by 4 bases, leaving 11 bases between them. Germline lookup yields CDR1 MNHEY and CDR2 SVGAGI. The CDR3 DNA reads TGTGCCAGCAGTGATCAGGGGCGCTATGGCTACACCTTC. Protein: CASSDQGRYGYTF.

CDR3 coding DNA: TGTGCCAGCAGCTTCACTAGCGGGGGTTCCTACGAGCAGTACTTC. Translated, it gives CASSFTSGGSYEQYF. This sequence joins TRBV7-2 and TRBJ2-7; 11 nucleotides match TRBD2. Germline values: CDR1 SGHTA, CDR2 FQGNSA. The V segment lost 3 bases and the J segment 1 base; nucleotides outside the gene matches: 2. CDR3 size: 15 residues.

This chain joins TRBV2 and TRBJ2-3; D not certain. Deletions cut 7 bases from V and 1 base from J, with 12 bases between. Germline V CDR1 and CDR2: SNHLY, FYNNEI. The length of the CDR3 is 14 residues. The CDR3 reads CASIRWQGTDTQYF. CDR3 nucleotide sequence: TGTGCCAGCATCAGGTGGCAGGGCACAGATACGCAGTATTTT.

The chain employs TRBV19 and TRBJ2-7; unclear D gene. V was shortened by 3 bases and J by 0 bases, with 6 bases between the two germline ends. Germline assignment: CDR1 LNHDA and CDR2 SQIVND (reference sequence). The CDR3 loop spans 13 amino acids. The CDR3: CASSISSSYEQYF. CDR3 nucleotide sequence: TGTGCCAGTAGTATTTCCAGCTCCTACGAGCAGTACTTC.

This clone was found a few times. This chain joins TRBV14 and TRBJ1-4, with TRBD1 matching over 7 bases. From germline, CDR1 is SGHDN and CDR2 FVKESK. V was clipped by 4 bases and J by 5 bases; unmatched bases: 7. This CDR3 contains 15 residues. CDR3 protein: CASSPWTGLNEKLFF. CDR3 sequence (DNA): TGTGCCAGCAGCCCTTGGACAGGCTTAAATGAAAAACTGTTTTTT.

The chain uses TRBV30 and TRBJ2-5, with D possibly TRBD1 on 8 matching bases. Germline CDR1 and CDR2: GTSNPN and SVGIG (reference sequence). Trimming left V 0 bases short and J 11 bases short, with 19 bases between. This CDR3 is built from 14 residues. CDR3 loop: CAWSVAGGAGEQYF. The CDR3 DNA reads as TGTGCCTGGAGTGTGGCAGGGGGCGCGGGGGAGCAGTACTTC. Based on the CDR3 plus reference TRBV30 and TRBJ2-5, the full variable domain is SQTIHQWPATLVQPVGSPLSLECTVEGTSNPNLYWYRQAAGRGLQLLFYSVGIGQISSEVPQNLSASRPQDRQFILSSKKLLLSDSGFYLCAWSVAGGAGEQYFGPGTRLLVL.

This clone was observed once. The chain combines TRBV27 with TRBJ1-2, with D possibly matching TRBD1 (5 bases). Germline CDR1 MNHEY, CDR2 SMNVEV (reference sequence). This CDR3 spans 18 amino acids. Trimming left V 5 bases short and J 2 bases short, with 24 bases between. The CDR3 protein is CASSASAVSARQNYGYTF. CDR3 coding DNA: TGTGCCAGCAGTGCATCCGCTGTATCCGCTCGACAGAACTATGGCTACACCTTC.

DNA for the CDR3: TGCGCCAGCAGCCAAGATTCGGGACAGGGCGGTGAAAAACTGTTTTTT. Its protein product is CASSQDSGQGGEKLFF. The chain joins TRBV4-1 to TRBJ1-4; 9 bases map to TRBD1. J was trimmed by 7 bases and V by 0 bases; bases with no gene match: 6. Germline CDR1 and CDR2: MGHRA and YSYEKL. There are 16 residues in the CDR3.

V gene TRBV6-6 combines with J gene TRBJ1-3, with 9 nucleotides matching TRBD1. V lost 6 bases, J lost 0 bases, and 0 bases stayed unmatched. CDR3 length: 14 residues. Germline CDR1 and CDR2: MNHNY and SVGAGI (reference sequence). As DNA, the CDR3 is TGTGCCAGCAGGGACAGGGGCTCTGGAAACACCATATATTTT. This translates into CASRDRGSGNTIYF.

This chain joins TRBV28 and TRBJ2-7; 9 bases are a match to TRBD2. V shed 5 bases and J 2 bases; nucleotides not matched to a gene: 4. The CDR3 consists of 14 residues. Germline V gene sequence: CDR1 MDHEN, CDR2 SYDVKM. This CDR3 is CASSLVAGAYEQYF. CDR3 bases: TGTGCCAGCAGTCTAGTAGCGGGGGCCTACGAGCAGTACTTC.

The CDR3 DNA sequence: TGTGCCAGTAGTATAACTGACATGGAAGAGACCCAGTACTTC. Its translation is CASSITDMEETQYF. The chain couples TRBV19 to TRBJ2-5; D ambiguous. Per germline, CDR1 LNHDA and CDR2 SQIVND (reference sequence). V dropped 2 bases and J dropped 3 bases, with 10 bases sitting between them. The CDR3 loop spans 14 amino acids.

This chain connects TRBV7-2 to TRBJ1-1, with D unclear. V was trimmed by 5 bases and J by 4 bases, leaving 11 bases between them. This CDR3 is built from 13 residues. Germline assignment: CDR1 SGHTA and CDR2 FQGNSA. CDR3 sequence (DNA): TGTGCCAGCAGCGTTCCGGGGAGCACTGAAGCTTTCTTT. Residues: CASSVPGSTEAFF.

The gene calls are TRBV7-9 and TRBJ1-6; D might be TRBD1 (6 bases). CDR3 length: 14 residues. CDR1 and CDR2 from the germline V gene are SEHNR and FQNEAQ (reference sequence). V was clipped by 2 bases and J by 10 bases, with 12 bases between them. CDR3 sequence (DNA): TGTGCCAGCAGCTTACTACAGGGTGGCTCACCCCTCCACTTT. This codes for CASSLLQGGSPLHF. The whole variable domain, remainder taken from reference TRBV7-9 and TRBJ1-6, is DTGVSQNPRHKITKRGQNVTFRCDPISEHNRLYWYRQTLGQGPEFLTYFQNEAQLEKSRLLSDRFSAERPKGSFSTLEIQRTEQGDSAMYLCASSLLQGGSPLHFGNGTRLTVT.

The chain carries TRBV19 and TRBJ2-3; TRBD1 is a possible D gene (6 bases). Trimming removed 6 bases at V and 0 bases at J, with 19 bases between. The CDR3 is 17 residues long. Germline-derived CDR1 and CDR2 are LNHDA and SQIVND (reference sequence). CDR3 DNA: TGTGCCAGTAGCTTTTTAGGGGGAGCATCTAGCACAGATACGCAGTATTTT. It codes for CASSFLGGASSTDTQYF.

This sequence joins TRBV23-1 and TRBJ2-4, with TRBD2 as a possible D gene (6 bases). Being an ORF, TRBV23-1 has a function that is uncertain. The V gene lost 4 bases and the J gene lost 0 bases, with 19 bases spanning the gap. The CDR3 length is 18 residues. CDR3 coding DNA: TGCGCCAGCAGTCCCTCCTACGGCGGGGATTTAGCCAAAAACATTCAGTACTTC. Translating gives CASSPSYGGDLAKNIQYF.

The chain joins TRBV7-2 to TRBJ1-5, with D possibly matching TRBD1 (6 bases). Germline-derived CDR1 and CDR2 are SGHTA and FQGNSA. Trimming left V 3 bases short and J 1 base short, with 10 bases between. The CDR3 totals 15 residues. CDR3 nucleotides: TGTGCCAGCAGCTTCACGGGACAAAGCAATCAGCCCCAGCATTTT. Protein product: CASSFTGQSNQPQHF.

The chain combines TRBV28 with TRBJ1-6; 7 nucleotides agree with TRBD1. Per germline, CDR1 MDHEN and CDR2 SYDVKM. The CDR3 totals 13 residues. V was clipped by 3 bases and J by 10 bases; unmatched bases: 3. The CDR3 DNA reads TGTGCCAGCAGTTTGGACAGGCGCTCACCCCTCCACTTT. This sequence encodes CASSLDRRSPLHF. Full variable domain (rest looked up from reference TRBV28 and TRBJ1-6): DVKVTQSSRYLVKRTGEKVFLECVQDMDHENMFWYRQDPGLGLRLIYFSYDVKMKEKGDIPEGYSVSREKKERFSLILESASTNQTSMYLCASSLDRRSPLHFGNGTRLTVT.

The CDR3 protein is CAWSVGGGNTQYF. CDR3 nucleotides: TGTGCCTGGAGTGTAGGGGGGGGAAATACGCAGTATTTT. The chain couples TRBV30 to TRBJ2-3, with D possibly being TRBD2 (7 bases). Per the germline V gene, CDR1 is GTSNPN and CDR2 is SVGIG (reference sequence). V was pared by 0 bases and J by 7 bases, with 11 bases between. The CDR3 consists of 13 residues. Full variable domain (outside the CDR3, taken from reference TRBV30 and TRBJ2-3): SQTIHQWPATLVQPVGSPLSLECTVEGTSNPNLYWYRQAAGRGLQLLFYSVGIGQISSEVPQNLSASRPQDRQFILSSKKLLLSDSGFYLCAWSVGGGNTQYFGPGTRLTVL.

This chain connects TRBV7-3 to TRBJ2-3, with a tentative D call TRBD2 (6 bases). The CDR3 length is 14 residues. V was clipped by 5 bases and J by 5 bases, with 14 bases between them. Germline V CDR1 and CDR2: SGHTA, FQGTGA. The CDR3 DNA follows: TGTGCCAGCAGCCCGCTTGGAGGGTTAGATACGCAGTATTTT. As protein: CASSPLGGLDTQYF.

J is TRBJ1-2 and V is TRBV29-1, with 11 bases identical to TRBD1. This CDR3 spans 14 amino acids. V dropped 6 bases and J dropped 4; count of bases not matched to a gene: 7. Germline V gives CDR1 SQVTM, CDR2 ANQGSEA. CDR3 nucleotides: TGCAGCGTCGGGACAGGGGGGATCACCTATGGCTACACCTTC. Protein: CSVGTGGITYGYTF.

The chain employs TRBV19 and TRBJ1-2, with 11 bases lining up with TRBD1. The CDR3 is 21 amino acids. Germline-derived CDR1 and CDR2 are LNHDA and SQIVND (reference sequence). V lost 4 bases and J lost 3; bases outside the gene matches: 22. DNA of the CDR3: TGTGCCAGTAGTAAAGGACAGGGGGCGCAAAGGTCCGGTGCTGGGGACTATGGCTACACCTTC. Translated: CASSKGQGAQRSGAGDYGYTF. Full variable domain (outside the CDR3, taken from reference TRBV19 and TRBJ1-2): DGGITQSPKYLFRKEGQNVTLSCEQNLNHDAMYWYRQDPGQGLRLIYYSQIVNDFQKGDIAEGYSVSREKKESFPLTVTSAQKNPTAFYLCASSKGQGAQRSGAGDYGYTFGSGTRLTVV.

This clone was picked up one time. The chain recombines TRBV19 with TRBJ2-1; 9 bases align to TRBD1. The CDR3 is 13 amino acids. CDR1 is LNHDA and CDR2 is SQIVND in the germline V gene (reference sequence). With V trimmed by 7 bases and J by 5 bases, 3 bases remained unmatched. Here the CDR3 DNA reads TGTGCCAGTAACAGGGGGCGAGACAATGAGCAGTTCTTC. It yields the protein CASNRGRDNEQFF. Together with reference TRBV19 and TRBJ2-1, the CDR3 gives the full variable domain: DGGITQSPKYLFRKEGQNVTLSCEQNLNHDAMYWYRQDPGQGLRLIYYSQIVNDFQKGDIAEGYSVSREKKESFPLTVTSAQKNPTAFYLCASNRGRDNEQFFGPGTRLTVL.

The CDR3, as DNA: TGTGCCAGCAGCTTAGTGGGAGGGAACACTGAAGCTTTCTTT. Translated: CASSLVGGNTEAFF. The chain employs TRBV11-2 and TRBJ1-1; D unresolved. Trimming removed 1 base from V and 1 base from J, with 7 bases in between. The CDR3 has 14 amino acids. CDR1 and CDR2 from the germline V gene are SGHAT and FQNNGV.

The chain joins TRBV7-9 to TRBJ2-7; 8 nucleotides line up with TRBD1. CDR3 length: 13 amino acids. V trimming: 8 bases; J trimming: 2 bases; junction bases outside the gene matches: 5. Germline CDR1 is SEHNR and CDR2 is FQNEAQ (reference sequence). CDR3 sequence: CASSPRGPYEQYF. The DNA of the CDR3 is TGTGCCAGCTCTCCCAGGGGGCCCTACGAGCAGTACTTC.

CDR3 in amino acids: CASSPRGSSYEQYF. CDR3 nucleotide sequence: TGCGCCAGCAGCCCCAGGGGGAGTTCCTACGAGCAGTACTTC. The chain links TRBV4-3 to TRBJ2-7; 7 positions agree with TRBD1. The CDR3 has 14 residues. J lost 1 base, V lost 4 bases, and 4 bases had no gene match. CDR1 and CDR2 (germline): LGHNA, YSLEER.

In this sample, this clone turned up a few times. The chain has TRBV5-1 and TRBJ2-5, with a weak D call TRBD1 (5 bases). The CDR3 consists of 14 residues. V shed 1 base and J shed 3 bases, with 10 bases lying between them. Germline V lookup: CDR1 SGHRS, CDR2 YFSETQ. DNA of the CDR3: TGCGCCAGCAGCTTGCTGCAGGGCAAAGAGACCCAGTACTTC. It translates to CASSLLQGKETQYF.

This chain connects TRBV28 to TRBJ2-5; D possibly corresponds to TRBD1 (6 bases). This CDR3 is 14 amino acids long. CDR1 and CDR2 (germline): MDHEN, SYDVKM. V lost 5 bases and J lost 1, with 11 bases in between. For the CDR3, the DNA is TGTGCCAGCAGTCTACAGGGCTTCCAAGAGACCCAGTACTTC. It translates to CASSLQGFQETQYF.

This clone came up once. CDR3 nucleotide sequence: TGTGCCAGCTCACCGGGGACCGCGGGGGAGCAGTACTTC. The encoded protein is CASSPGTAGEQYF. The chain combines TRBV18 with TRBJ2-7, with D possibly TRBD2 on 6 matching bases. Per the germline V gene, CDR1 is KGHSH and CDR2 is LQKENI. Trimming removed 3 bases from V and 7 bases from J, with 13 bases in between. CDR3 length: 13 residues.